This TCR beta chain is from a study of blood T cell repertoires in COVID-19. At the level of the study: Samples taken during acute and convalescent COVID-19 were collected in the United States, Italy and Spain.

The CDR3 runs 16 residues. CDR1 is SGDLS and CDR2 is YYNGEE in the germline V gene. Trimming took 4 bases from V and 1 from J; bases not matched to a gene: 7. TCRdb's table, derived via immunoSEQ multiplex PCR, lists solely in-frame clones and lacks some. The sample comprises about 69,000 clones, about 88% of which are singletons, and 4.5% to 5% rests with the top ten. This chain connects TRBV9 to TRBJ1-1, with TRBD1 identical over 10 bases. The sequence was obtained from a woman between 50 and 59 years old with active COVID-19. Sequenced sample: peripheral blood. CDR3 in amino acids: CASSHRQGAPNTEAFF. In DNA, the CDR3 is TGTGCCAGCAGCCACCGACAGGGGGCACCGAACACTGAAGCTTTCTTT.